The following is a T cell receptor (beta chain) sequence with its context. The antigen is undetermined. This record comes from a study of T cell responses to AZD1222 COVID-19 vaccine. Overall study findings and caveats: Nearly half of unique spike-specific TCRs reportedly avoided B.1.351 and B.1.1.7 mutated regions. The study sampled repertoires only after the peak T cell response.

Germline assignment: CDR1 SGDLS and CDR2 YYNGEE. V dropped 0 bases and J dropped 2; count of bases not matched to a gene: 5. This CDR3 comprises 16 residues. Sequenced by immunoSEQ multiplex PCR; TCRdb stores in-frame clones only, minus some. The data show 75,000 to 100,000 clones, approximately 84% seen once. The starting material was peripheral blood, obtained on day 0 of AZD1222 vaccination. The source is an adult in good health. The V gene is TRBV9, the J gene TRBJ2-5; 9 bases are shared with TRBD1. CDR3 loop: CASSVARDRVQETQYF. For the CDR3, the DNA is TGTGCCAGCAGCGTAGCTCGGGACAGGGTACAAGAGACCCAGTACTTC.